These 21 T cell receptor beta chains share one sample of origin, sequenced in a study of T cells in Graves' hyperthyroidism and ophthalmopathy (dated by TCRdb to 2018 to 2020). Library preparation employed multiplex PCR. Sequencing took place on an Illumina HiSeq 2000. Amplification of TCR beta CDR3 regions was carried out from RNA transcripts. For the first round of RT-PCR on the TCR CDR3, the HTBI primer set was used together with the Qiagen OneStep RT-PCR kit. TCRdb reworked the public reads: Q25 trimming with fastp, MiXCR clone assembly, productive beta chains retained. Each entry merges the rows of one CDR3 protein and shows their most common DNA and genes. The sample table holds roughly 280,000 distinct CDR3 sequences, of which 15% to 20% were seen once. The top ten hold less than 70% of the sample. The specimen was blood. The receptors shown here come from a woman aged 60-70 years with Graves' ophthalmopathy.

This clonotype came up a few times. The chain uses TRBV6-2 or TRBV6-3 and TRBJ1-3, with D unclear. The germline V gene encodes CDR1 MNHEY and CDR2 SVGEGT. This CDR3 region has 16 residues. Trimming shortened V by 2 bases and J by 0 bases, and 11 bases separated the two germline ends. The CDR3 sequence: CASSYGPVFSGNTIYF. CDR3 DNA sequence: TGTGCCAGCAGTTACGGGCCGGTTTTCTCTGGAAACACCATATATTTT.

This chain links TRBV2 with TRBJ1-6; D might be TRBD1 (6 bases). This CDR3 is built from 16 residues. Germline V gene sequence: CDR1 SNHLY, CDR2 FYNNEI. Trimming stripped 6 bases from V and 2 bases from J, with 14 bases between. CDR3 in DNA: TGTGCCAGCAGCCAGGACAGCGGAACCTATAATTCACCCCTCCACTTT. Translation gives CASSQDSGTYNSPLHF.

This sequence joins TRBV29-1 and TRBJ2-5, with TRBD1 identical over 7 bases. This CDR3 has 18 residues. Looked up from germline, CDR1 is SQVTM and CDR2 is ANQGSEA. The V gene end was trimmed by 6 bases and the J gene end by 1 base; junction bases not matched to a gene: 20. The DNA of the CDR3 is TGCAGCGTACAACAGGGGTGGCCGCTCCCTCATTTCCAAGAGACCCAGTACTTC. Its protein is CSVQQGWPLPHFQETQYF.

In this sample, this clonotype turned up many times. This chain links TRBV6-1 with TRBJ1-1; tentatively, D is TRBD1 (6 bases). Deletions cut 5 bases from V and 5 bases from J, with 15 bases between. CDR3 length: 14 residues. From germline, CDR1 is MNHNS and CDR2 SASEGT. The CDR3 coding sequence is TGTGCCAGCAGTTACCAGGGGCCGAGGACTGAAGCTTTCTTT. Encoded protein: CASSYQGPRTEAFF.

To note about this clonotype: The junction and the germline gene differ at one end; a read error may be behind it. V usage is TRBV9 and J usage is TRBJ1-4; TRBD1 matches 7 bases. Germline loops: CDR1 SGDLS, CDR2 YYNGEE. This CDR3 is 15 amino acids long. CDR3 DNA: TGCGCCAGCAGACCCCCAGGGGGAACTAATGAAAAACTGTTTTTT. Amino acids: CASRPPGGTNEKLFF.

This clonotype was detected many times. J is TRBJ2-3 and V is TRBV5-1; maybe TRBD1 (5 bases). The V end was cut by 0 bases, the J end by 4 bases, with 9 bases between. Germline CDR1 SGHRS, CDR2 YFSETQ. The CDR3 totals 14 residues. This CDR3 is CASSLGGAADTQYF. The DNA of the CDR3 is TGCGCCAGCAGCTTGGGGGGCGCAGCAGATACGCAGTATTTT.

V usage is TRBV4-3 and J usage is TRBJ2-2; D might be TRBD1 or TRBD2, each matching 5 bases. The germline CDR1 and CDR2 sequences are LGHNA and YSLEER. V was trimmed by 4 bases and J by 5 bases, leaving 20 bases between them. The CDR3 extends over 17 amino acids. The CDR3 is CASSPGPNKDWTGELFF. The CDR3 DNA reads TGCGCCAGCAGCCCGGGACCCAACAAGGATTGGACCGGGGAGCTGTTTTTT.

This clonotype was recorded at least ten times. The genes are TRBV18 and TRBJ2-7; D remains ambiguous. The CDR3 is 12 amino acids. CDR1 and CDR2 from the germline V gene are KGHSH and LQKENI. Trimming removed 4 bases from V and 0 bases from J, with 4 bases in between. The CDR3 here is CASSQLSYEQYF. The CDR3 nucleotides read TGTGCCAGCTCACAACTCTCCTACGAGCAGTACTTC.

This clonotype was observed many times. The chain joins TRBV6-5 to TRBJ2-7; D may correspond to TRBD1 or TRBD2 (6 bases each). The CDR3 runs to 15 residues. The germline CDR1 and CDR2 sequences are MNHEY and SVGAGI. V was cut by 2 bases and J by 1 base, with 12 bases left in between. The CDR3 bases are TGTGCCAGCAGTTACGGGGGCGCGGGGTCCTACGAGCAGTACTTC. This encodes CASSYGGAGSYEQYF.

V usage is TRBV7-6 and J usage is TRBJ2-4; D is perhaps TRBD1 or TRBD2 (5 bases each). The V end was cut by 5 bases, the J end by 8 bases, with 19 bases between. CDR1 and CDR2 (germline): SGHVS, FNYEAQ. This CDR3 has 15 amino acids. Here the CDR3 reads CASSRGTPGLDIQYF. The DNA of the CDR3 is TGTGCCAGCAGCCGTGGGACCCCAGGGTTGGACATTCAGTACTTC. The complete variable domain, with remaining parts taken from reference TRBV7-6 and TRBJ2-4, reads GAGVSQSPRYKVTKRGQDVALRCDPISGHVSLYWYRQALGQGPEFLTYFNYEAQQDKSGLPNDRFSAERPEGSISTLTIQRTEQRDSAMYRCASSRGTPGLDIQYFGAGTRLSVL.

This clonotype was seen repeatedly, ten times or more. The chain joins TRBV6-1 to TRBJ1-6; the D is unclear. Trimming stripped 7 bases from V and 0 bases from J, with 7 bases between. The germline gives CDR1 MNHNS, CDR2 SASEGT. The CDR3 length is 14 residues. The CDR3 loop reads CASTGYSYNSPLHF. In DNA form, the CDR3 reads TGTGCCAGCACCGGCTACTCCTATAATTCACCCCTCCACTTT.

As DNA, the CDR3 is TGCGCCAGCAGCCAAACCGGGAACTCCTACGAGCAGTACTTC. It translates to CASSQTGNSYEQYF. The chain employs TRBV4-1 and TRBJ2-7, with D possibly TRBD2 on 5 matching bases. V was shortened by 2 bases and J by 0 bases, with 8 bases between the two germline ends. CDR1 MGHRA and CDR2 YSYEKL come from the germline V gene. CDR3 length equals 14 residues.

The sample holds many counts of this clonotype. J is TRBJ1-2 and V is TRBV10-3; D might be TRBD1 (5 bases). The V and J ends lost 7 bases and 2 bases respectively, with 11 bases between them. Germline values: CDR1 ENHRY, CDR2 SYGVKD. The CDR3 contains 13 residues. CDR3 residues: CAITSTGNYGYTF. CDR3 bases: TGTGCCATCACTTCTACAGGAAACTATGGCTACACCTTC.

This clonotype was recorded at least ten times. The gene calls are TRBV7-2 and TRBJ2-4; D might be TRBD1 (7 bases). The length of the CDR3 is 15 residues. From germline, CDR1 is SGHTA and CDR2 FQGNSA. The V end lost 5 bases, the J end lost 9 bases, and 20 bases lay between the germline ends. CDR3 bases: TGTGCCAGCAGCACAGGGCGTCAGGGGGGAATCATTCAGTACTTC. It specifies CASSTGRQGGIIQYF. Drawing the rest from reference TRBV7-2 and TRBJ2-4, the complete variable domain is GAGVSQSPSNKVTEKGKDVELRCDPISGHTALYWYRQSLGQGLEFLIYFQGNSAPDKSGLPSDRFSAERTGGSVSTLTIQRTQQEDSAVYLCASSTGRQGGIIQYFGAGTRLSVL.

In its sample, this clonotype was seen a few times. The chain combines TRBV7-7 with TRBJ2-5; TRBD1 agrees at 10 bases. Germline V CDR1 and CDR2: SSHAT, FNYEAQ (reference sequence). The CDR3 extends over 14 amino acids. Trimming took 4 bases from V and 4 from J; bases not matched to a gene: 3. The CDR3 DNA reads TGTGCCAGCAGCTCGACAGGGGGCGCAGAGACCCAGTACTTC. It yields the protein CASSSTGGAETQYF.

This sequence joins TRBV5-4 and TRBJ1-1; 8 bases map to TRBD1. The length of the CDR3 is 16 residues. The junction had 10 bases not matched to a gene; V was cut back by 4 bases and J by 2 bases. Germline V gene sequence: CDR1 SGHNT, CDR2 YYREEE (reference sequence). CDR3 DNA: TGTGCCAGCAGCCCCAAGCCGGACAGGGCCAACACTGAAGCTTTCTTT. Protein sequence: CASSPKPDRANTEAFF.

CDR3 loop: CASSQSPTGDTEAFF. The CDR3 DNA follows: TGCGCCAGCAGCCAGTCCCCTACAGGGGACACTGAAGCTTTCTTT. The rearrangement joins TRBV4-3 to TRBJ1-1, with 7 bases aligning to TRBD1. From germline, CDR1 is LGHNA and CDR2 YSLEER. The length of the CDR3 is 15 residues. The junction had 7 bases not matched to a gene; V was cut back by 3 bases and J by 3 bases.

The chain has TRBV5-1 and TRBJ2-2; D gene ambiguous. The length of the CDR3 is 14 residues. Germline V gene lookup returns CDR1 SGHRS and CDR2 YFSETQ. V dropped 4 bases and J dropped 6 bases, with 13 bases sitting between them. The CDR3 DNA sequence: TGCGCCAGCAGCCCTACAATTACAGCCGGGGAGCTGTTTTTT. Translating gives CASSPTITAGELFF.

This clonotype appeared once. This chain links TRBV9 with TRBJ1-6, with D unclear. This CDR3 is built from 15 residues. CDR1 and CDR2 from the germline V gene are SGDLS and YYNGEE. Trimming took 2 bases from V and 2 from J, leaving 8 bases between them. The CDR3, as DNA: TGTGCCAGCAGCGTTGAAAGCCCCTATAATTCACCCCTCCACTTT. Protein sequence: CASSVESPYNSPLHF.

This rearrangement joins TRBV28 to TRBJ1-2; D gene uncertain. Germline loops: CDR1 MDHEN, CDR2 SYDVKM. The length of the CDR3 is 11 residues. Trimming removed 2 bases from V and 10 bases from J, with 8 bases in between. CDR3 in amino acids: CASSLQRIYTF. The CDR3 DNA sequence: TGTGCCAGCAGTTTACAGAGGATCTACACCTTC.

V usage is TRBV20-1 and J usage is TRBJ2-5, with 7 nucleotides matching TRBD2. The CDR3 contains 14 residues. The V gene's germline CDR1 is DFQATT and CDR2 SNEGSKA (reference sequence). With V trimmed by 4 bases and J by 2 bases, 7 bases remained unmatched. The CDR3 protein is CSATWGGGQETQYF. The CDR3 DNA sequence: TGCAGTGCTACATGGGGGGGGGGGCAAGAGACCCAGTACTTC.